This record concerns one T cell receptor (beta chain) sequence. Mismatch with germline at one junction end may stem from a read error. It was genomic DNA that served as the template for profiling TCR beta VDJ and CDR3. TCRdb re-derived calls from the reads in MiXCR, one entry per CDR3 protein. The sample yields under 350,000 distinct CDR3 sequences, 56% seen once. The source of the sample is a study of CD8+CD57+ T cells in acquired aplastic anemia. Study background: Sorted CD4+ and CD8+ cells gave an average of roughly 3.5 ug of DNA.

CDR1 is SGHTA, CDR2 FQGTGA, per germline. This CDR3 has 13 amino acids. The sequenced patients had an expansion of CD8+CD57+ cells seen by flow cytometry. Every patient was diagnosed with severe acquired aplastic anemia. Patients were therapy-naive when their blood was sampled. This receptor was taken from a human donor with aplastic anemia. The chain employs TRBV7-3 and TRBJ2-1; weak D call: TRBD2 (5 bases). Input material: sorted CD4+, CD8+, or CD8+CD57+ T cells (not recorded which) from PBMCs. The CDR3 spells CASSLGEEAQQFF. CDR3 nucleotides: TGTGCTAGCAGCTTGGGTGAGGAGGCCCAGCAGTTCTTC.